This T cell receptor beta chain was obtained from a study of T cells after yellow fever vaccination. TCRdb independently ran MiXCR on the 5' RACE reads; one entry per CDR3 protein. The table includes 20,000 to 25,000 distinct CDR3 sequences, 3.4% detected once. This clonotype was observed at least ten times. The CDR3 has 16 amino acids. The V end lost 1 base, the J end lost 7 bases, and 19 bases lay between the germline ends. This TCR was recovered from a young man who received the YFV17D yellow fever vaccine. Sequences were derived from PBMCs, either bulk or a sorted T-cell subset (CD4+, CD8+, memory, or dextramer-sorted; not recorded which), sampled roughly seven weeks after the first yellow fever vaccination. The V call is TRBV12-3 or TRBV12-4, the J call TRBJ2-5; weak D call: TRBD2 (6 bases). In DNA form, the CDR3 reads TGTGCCAGCAGTTTAGACCCTTCGCGGGAAGAAGGGACCCAGTACTTC. Encoded protein: CASSLDPSREEGTQYF.